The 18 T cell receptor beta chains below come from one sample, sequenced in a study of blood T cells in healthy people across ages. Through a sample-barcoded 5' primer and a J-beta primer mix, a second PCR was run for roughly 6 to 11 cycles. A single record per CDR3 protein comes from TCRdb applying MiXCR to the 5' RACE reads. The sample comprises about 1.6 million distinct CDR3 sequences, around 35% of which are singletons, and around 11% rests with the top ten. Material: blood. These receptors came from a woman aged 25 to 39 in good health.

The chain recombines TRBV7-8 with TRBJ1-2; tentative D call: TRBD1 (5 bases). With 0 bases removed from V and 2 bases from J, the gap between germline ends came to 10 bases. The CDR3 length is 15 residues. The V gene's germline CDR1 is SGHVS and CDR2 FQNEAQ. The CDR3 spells CASSLASGRNYGYTF. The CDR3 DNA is TGTGCCAGCAGCTTAGCGTCAGGGAGAAACTATGGCTACACCTTC.

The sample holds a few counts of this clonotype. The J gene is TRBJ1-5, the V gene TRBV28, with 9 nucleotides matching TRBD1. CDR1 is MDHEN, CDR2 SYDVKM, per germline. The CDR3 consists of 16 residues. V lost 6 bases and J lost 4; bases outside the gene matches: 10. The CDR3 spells CASRPPGQGGNQPQHF. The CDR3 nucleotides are TGTGCCAGCAGACCGCCGGGACAGGGAGGGAATCAGCCCCAGCATTTT.

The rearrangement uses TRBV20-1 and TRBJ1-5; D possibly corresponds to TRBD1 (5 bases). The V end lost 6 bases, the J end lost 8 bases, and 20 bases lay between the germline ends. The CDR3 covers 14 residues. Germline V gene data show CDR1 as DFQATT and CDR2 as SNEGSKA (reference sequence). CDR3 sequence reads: CSAGGASSYEPQHF. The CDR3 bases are TGCAGTGCGGGCGGGGCTTCGTCGTACGAGCCCCAGCATTTT.

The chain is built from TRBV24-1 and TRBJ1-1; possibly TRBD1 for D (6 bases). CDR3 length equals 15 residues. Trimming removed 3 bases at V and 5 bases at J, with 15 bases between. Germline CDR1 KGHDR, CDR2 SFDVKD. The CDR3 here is CATSDGQSMRTEAFF. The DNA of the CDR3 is TGTGCCACCAGTGATGGACAGTCCATGAGGACTGAAGCTTTCTTT.

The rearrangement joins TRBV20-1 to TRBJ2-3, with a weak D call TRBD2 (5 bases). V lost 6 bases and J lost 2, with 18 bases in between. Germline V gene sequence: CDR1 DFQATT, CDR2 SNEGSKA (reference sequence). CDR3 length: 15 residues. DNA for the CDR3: TGCAGTGCCGGCGGAGGAGCGGAGATCACAGATACGCAGTATTTT. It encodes CSAGGGAEITDTQYF.

The CDR3 sequence: CASSFLPSTAGTEAFF. CDR3 sequence (DNA): TGTGCCAGCAGTTTTCTTCCCTCGACCGCAGGAACTGAAGCTTTCTTT. The genes are TRBV27 and TRBJ1-1; D not resolved. Germline CDR1 reads MNHEY; CDR2 reads SMNVEV (reference sequence). Deletions cut 3 bases from V and 5 bases from J, with 19 bases between. CDR3 length: 16 amino acids.

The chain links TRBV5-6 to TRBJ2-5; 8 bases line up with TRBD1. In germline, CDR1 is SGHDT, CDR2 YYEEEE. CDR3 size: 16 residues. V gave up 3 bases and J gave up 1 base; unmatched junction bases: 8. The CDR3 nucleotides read TGTGCCAGCAGCTCGCCCGGGACAGGCACCCAAGAGACCCAGTACTTC. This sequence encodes CASSSPGTGTQETQYF.

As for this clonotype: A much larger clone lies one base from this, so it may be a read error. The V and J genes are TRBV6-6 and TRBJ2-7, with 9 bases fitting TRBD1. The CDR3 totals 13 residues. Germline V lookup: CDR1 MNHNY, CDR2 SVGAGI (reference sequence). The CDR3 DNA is TGTGCCGGCAGTTCGGACAGGGGCTACGAGCAGTACTTC. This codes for CAGSSDRGYEQYF.

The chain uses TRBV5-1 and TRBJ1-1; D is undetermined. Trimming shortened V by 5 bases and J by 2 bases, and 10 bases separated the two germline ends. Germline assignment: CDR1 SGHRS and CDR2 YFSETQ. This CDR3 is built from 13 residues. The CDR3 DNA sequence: TGCGCCAGCAGGACGGAGTTAAACACTGAAGCTTTCTTT. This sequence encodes CASRTELNTEAFF. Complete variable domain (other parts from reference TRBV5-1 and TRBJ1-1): KAGVTQTPRYLIKTRGQQVTLSCSPISGHRSVSWYQQTPGQGLQFLFEYFSETQRNKGNFPGRFSGRQFSNSRSEMNVSTLELGDSALYLCASRTELNTEAFFGQGTRLTVV.

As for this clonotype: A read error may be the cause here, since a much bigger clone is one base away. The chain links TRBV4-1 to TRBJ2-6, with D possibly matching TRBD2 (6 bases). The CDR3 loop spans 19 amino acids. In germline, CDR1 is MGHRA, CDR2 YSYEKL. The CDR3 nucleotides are TGCGCCGGCAGCCAAACTAGCTTGGAAGCGAACTCTGGGGCCAACGTCCTGACTTTC. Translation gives CAGSQTSLEANSGANVLTF.

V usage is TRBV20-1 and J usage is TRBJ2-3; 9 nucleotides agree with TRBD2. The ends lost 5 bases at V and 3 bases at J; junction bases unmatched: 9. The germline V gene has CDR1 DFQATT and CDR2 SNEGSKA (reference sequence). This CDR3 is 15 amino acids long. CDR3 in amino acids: CSAPPSGTGTDTQYF. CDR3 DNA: TGCAGTGCTCCGCCTAGCGGGACGGGAACAGATACGCAGTATTTT.

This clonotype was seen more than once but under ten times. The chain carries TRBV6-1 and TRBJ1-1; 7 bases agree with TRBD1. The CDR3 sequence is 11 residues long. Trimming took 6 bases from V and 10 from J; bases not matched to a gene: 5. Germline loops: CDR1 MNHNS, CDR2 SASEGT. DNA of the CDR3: TGTGCCAGCAGGACAGGGTGGGGAGCTTTCTTT. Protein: CASRTGWGAFF.

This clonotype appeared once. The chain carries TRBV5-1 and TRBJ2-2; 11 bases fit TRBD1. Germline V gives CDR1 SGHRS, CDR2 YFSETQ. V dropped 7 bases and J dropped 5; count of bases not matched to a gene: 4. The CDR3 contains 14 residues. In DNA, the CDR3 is TGCGCCAGCCAGGGACAGGGGGAAACCGGGGAGCTGTTTTTT. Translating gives CASQGQGETGELFF.

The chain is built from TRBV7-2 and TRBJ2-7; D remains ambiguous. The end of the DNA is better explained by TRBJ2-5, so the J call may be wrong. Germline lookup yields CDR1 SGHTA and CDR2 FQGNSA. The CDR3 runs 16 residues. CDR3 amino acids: CASSQAAALIKKTQYF. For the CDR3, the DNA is TGTGCCAGCAGCCAAGCTGCGGCGCTGATTAAAAAGACCCAGTACTTC.

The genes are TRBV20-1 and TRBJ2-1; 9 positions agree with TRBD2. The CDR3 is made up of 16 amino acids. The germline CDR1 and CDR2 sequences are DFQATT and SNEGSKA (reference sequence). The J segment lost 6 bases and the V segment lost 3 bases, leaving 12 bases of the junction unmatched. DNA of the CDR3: TGCAGTGCTAGCTCCGGGACTAGCCGATCATCCAATGAGCAGTTCTTC. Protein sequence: CSASSGTSRSSNEQFF.

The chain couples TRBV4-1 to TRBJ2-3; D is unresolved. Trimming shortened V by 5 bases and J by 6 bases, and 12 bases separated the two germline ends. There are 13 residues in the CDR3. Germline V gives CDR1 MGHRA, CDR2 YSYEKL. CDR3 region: CASSYTNPDTQYF. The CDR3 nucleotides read TGCGCCAGCAGCTATACTAATCCGGATACGCAGTATTTT.

The CDR3 spells CASSMGLAASETQFF. DNA for the CDR3: TGTGCCAGCAGCATGGGACTAGCGGCCTCGGAGACCCAGTTCTTC. V gene TRBV7-3 combines with J gene TRBJ2-1, with 11 bases identical to TRBD2. V lost 5 bases and J lost 13; bases outside the gene matches: 13. Germline assignment: CDR1 SGHTA and CDR2 FQGTGA. CDR3 length: 15 residues.

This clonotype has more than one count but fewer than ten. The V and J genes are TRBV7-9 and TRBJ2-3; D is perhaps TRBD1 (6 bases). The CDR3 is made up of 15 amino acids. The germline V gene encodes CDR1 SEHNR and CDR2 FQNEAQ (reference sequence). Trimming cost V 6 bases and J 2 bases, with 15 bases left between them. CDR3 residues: CASRPTRQDTDTQYF. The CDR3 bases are TGTGCCAGCAGACCAACCCGACAGGACACAGATACGCAGTATTTT.